The entry below gives a single T cell receptor beta chain sequence along with its context. This CDR3 is 13 amino acids long. Germline lookup yields CDR1 MDHEN and CDR2 SYDVKM. The V gene lost 7 bases and the J gene lost 2 bases, with 6 bases spanning the gap. The data are from a study of Ad26.COV2.S vaccination and SARS-CoV-2 variants. Study details: Donor joined the COV1001 Ad26.COV2.S trial arm. Each vaccinee took Ad26.COV2.S intramuscularly, once or twice 56 days apart.

The data were produced by immunoSEQ multiplex PCR, yet TCRdb's version contains in-frame clones alone and is incomplete. Of roughly 320,000 clones listed, more than 75% are singletons. The treatment was: around 19 received Ad26.COV2.S at low or high dose, single or two shots; several received placebo; per-sample allocation not given. The samples date from day 63 after the first vaccine or placebo injection. Specimen: peripheral blood, collected in a trial of Ad26.COV2.S vaccine versus placebo. This clonotype originated in a person aged 18-65 years who received the Ad26.COV2.S COVID-19 vaccine or a placebo. J is TRBJ1-6 and V is TRBV28, with unresolved D. As DNA, the CDR3 is TGTGCCAGCACGACCACCTATAATTCACCCCTCCACTTT. This codes for CASTTTYNSPLHF.